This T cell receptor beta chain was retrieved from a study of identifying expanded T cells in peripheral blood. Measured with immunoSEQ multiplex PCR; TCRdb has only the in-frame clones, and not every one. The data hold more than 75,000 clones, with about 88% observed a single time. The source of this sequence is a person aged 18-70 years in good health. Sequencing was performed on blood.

The CDR3 bases are TGTGCCAGCAGCCTGTCTACCTACGAGCAGTACTTC. It translates to CASSLSTYEQYF. The V and J genes are TRBV2 and TRBJ2-7, with unresolved D. The V gene's germline CDR1 is SNHLY and CDR2 FYNNEI. Trimming took off 6 bases at V and 2 bases at J, with 8 bases between the two ends. This CDR3 is 12 amino acids long.